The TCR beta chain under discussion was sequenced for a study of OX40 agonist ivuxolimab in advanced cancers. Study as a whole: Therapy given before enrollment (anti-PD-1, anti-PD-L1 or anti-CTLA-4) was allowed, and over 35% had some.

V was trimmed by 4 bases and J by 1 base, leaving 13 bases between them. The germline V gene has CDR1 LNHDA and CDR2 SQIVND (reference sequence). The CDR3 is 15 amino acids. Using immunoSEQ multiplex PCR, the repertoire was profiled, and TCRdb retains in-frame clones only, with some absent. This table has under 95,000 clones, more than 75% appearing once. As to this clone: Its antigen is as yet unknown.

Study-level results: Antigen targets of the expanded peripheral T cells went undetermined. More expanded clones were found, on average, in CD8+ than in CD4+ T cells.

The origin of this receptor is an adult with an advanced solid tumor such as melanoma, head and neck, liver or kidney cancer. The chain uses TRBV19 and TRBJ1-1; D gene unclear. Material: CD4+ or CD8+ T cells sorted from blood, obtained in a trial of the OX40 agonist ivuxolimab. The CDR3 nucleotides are TGTGCCAGTAGTACCCTACAAGAGCCGAACACTGAAGCTTTCTTT. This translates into CASSTLQEPNTEAFF.